What follows are 22 T cell receptor beta chains derived from one specimen sequenced in a study of T cells in localized non-small cell lung cancer. Sequenced by immunoSEQ multiplex PCR; TCRdb stores in-frame clones only, minus some. The sample yields some 1,400 clones, 25% to 35% seen once. The sample consisted of normal lung tissue next to the tumor, taken before any cancer treatment. Every receptor here comes from a man aged 40 to 70 with stage III squamous cell lung carcinoma.

In its sample, this clone was seen a few times. The chain combines TRBV11-3 with TRBJ2-5; 9 nucleotides line up with TRBD1. The V and J ends lost 5 bases and 2 bases, in that order; junction bases with no gene match: 12. Germline V gives CDR1 SGHNT, CDR2 YENEEA. This CDR3 spans 17 amino acids. The CDR3 region is CASSARYRDREQETQYF. CDR3 coding DNA: TGTGCCAGCAGCGCTCGTTACCGGGACAGGGAACAAGAGACCCAGTACTTC.

The chain links TRBV19 to TRBJ1-1, with D possibly TRBD1 on 6 matching bases. This CDR3 has 13 amino acids. Trimming took off 8 bases at V and 5 bases at J, with 15 bases between the two ends. From germline, CDR1 is LNHDA and CDR2 SQIVND (reference sequence). Written as DNA, the CDR3 is TGTGCCAGTTCACGGGGGGCGGATACTGAAGCTTTCTTT. Protein product: CASSRGADTEAFF.

Written as DNA, the CDR3 is TGCAGCGTTGTCGGGACTAGCGACAGCACAGATACGCAGTATTTT. Its translation: CSVVGTSDSTDTQYF. This rearrangement joins TRBV29-1 to TRBJ2-3, with 10 bases aligning to TRBD2. Unmatched junction bases numbered 4, after V lost 4 bases and J lost 0 bases. The CDR3 loop spans 15 amino acids. CDR1 is SQVTM and CDR2 is ANQGSEA in the germline V gene.

This clone is deemed medium-sized. The rearrangement uses TRBV11-3 and TRBJ2-5; 8 bases line up with TRBD2. Per germline, CDR1 SGHNT and CDR2 YENEEA. With 2 bases clipped from V and 5 bases from J, the junction kept 10 bases outside the gene matches. The CDR3 loop spans 16 amino acids. The CDR3 loop is CASSLRWTGGPETQYF. The CDR3 bases are TGTGCCAGCAGCTTAAGGTGGACGGGGGGGCCTGAGACCCAGTACTTC.

J is TRBJ2-5 and V is TRBV7-7, with D possibly matching TRBD1 (7 bases). Trimming left V 2 bases short and J 7 bases short, with 23 bases between. Germline values: CDR1 SSHAT, CDR2 FNYEAQ (reference sequence). There are 17 residues in the CDR3. CDR3 sequence (DNA): TGTGCCAGCAGCTTAAGGGGCCCGGGGGACAGCCTCGGGACCCAGTACTTC. This encodes CASSLRGPGDSLGTQYF.

The CDR3: CASSRGGNYEQYF. The CDR3 region has the DNA TGTGCCAGTAGTCGGGGCGGCAACTACGAGCAGTACTTC. The genes are TRBV19 and TRBJ2-7; D is tentatively TRBD1 or TRBD2 (5 bases each). The CDR3 consists of 13 residues. V was cut by 5 bases and J by 3 bases, with 11 bases left in between. Per the germline V gene, CDR1 is LNHDA and CDR2 is SQIVND (reference sequence). Combining the CDR3 with reference TRBV19 and TRBJ2-7 gives the whole variable domain DGGITQSPKYLFRKEGQNVTLSCEQNLNHDAMYWYRQDPGQGLRLIYYSQIVNDFQKGDIAEGYSVSREKKESFPLTVTSAQKNPTAFYLCASSRGGNYEQYFGPGTRLTVT.

The J gene is TRBJ1-1, the V gene TRBV14; D uncertain. Between the trimmed V and J ends, which lost 0 bases and 12 bases, there was a span of 14 bases. Per the germline V gene, CDR1 is SGHDN and CDR2 is FVKESK. The CDR3 contains 13 residues. The CDR3 reads CASSQDGGKTPFF. The CDR3 nucleotides read TGTGCCAGCAGCCAAGATGGCGGCAAAACTCCTTTCTTT.

This clone is medium-sized. The chain recombines TRBV11-3 with TRBJ2-1, with TRBD2 matching 10 bases. Germline CDR1 SGHNT, CDR2 YENEEA. V shed 5 bases, J shed 4 bases, and the junction held 5 bases outside the gene matches. The CDR3 contains 15 residues. CDR3 protein: CASSQSGGAYNEQFF. CDR3 nucleotides: TGTGCCAGCAGCCAAAGCGGGGGGGCATACAATGAGCAGTTCTTC.

The V gene is TRBV4-1, the J gene TRBJ1-4, with a possible D match to TRBD1 (5 bases). The ends were cut back, 1 base at V and 4 bases at J, with 13 bases in the middle. The CDR3 spans 16 residues. The germline V gene has CDR1 MGHRA and CDR2 YSYEKL. The DNA of the CDR3 is TGCGCCAGCAGCCAAGCCGTAGGGGCAGATAATGAAAAACTGTTTTTT. Residues: CASSQAVGADNEKLFF.

The CDR3: CSVEDPGLNKGNEQFF. The CDR3 DNA sequence: TGCAGCGTTGAAGATCCTGGCCTAAATAAGGGCAATGAGCAGTTCTTC. The chain recombines TRBV29-1 with TRBJ2-1; unclear D gene. V lost 0 bases, J lost 6 bases, and 18 bases lay in between. The V gene's germline CDR1 is SQVTM and CDR2 ANQGSEA. The CDR3 spans 16 residues.

On this clone itself: The sample holds other DNA sequences that translate to the same CDR3. The V gene is TRBV29-1, the J gene TRBJ2-5; D call uncertain. CDR3 length: 13 residues. Trimming shortened V by 4 bases and J by 0 bases, and 9 bases separated the two germline ends. Germline V gene data show CDR1 as SQVTM and CDR2 as ANQGSEA. The CDR3 DNA is TGCAGCGTTGGGGATAGGTACCAAGAGACCCAGTACTTC. It encodes CSVGDRYQETQYF.

This clone was recorded a few times. The chain recombines TRBV29-1 with TRBJ2-5; 7 bases are shared with TRBD1. The germline gives CDR1 SQVTM, CDR2 ANQGSEA. Trimming removed 6 bases from V and 1 base from J; junction bases left unmatched: 5. CDR3 length equals 13 residues. The CDR3 reads CSVGDRFQETQYF. CDR3 in DNA: TGCAGCGTGGGGGACAGATTCCAAGAGACCCAGTACTTC.

The chain combines TRBV6-8 with TRBJ2-2, with D possibly TRBD2 on 5 matching bases. The CDR3 sequence is 13 residues long. The germline V gene has CDR1 MNHGY and CDR2 SAAAGT. V lost 5 bases and J 9 bases, leaving 13 bases between the germline ends. CDR3 in DNA: TGTGCCAGCAGTGAGGGTATCAACCGGGAGCTGTTTTTT. This codes for CASSEGINRELFF.

This clone was counted only a few times. The J gene is TRBJ1-1, the V gene TRBV6-8, with TRBD1 matching 8 bases. The CDR3 runs 16 residues. The germline V gene encodes CDR1 MNHGY and CDR2 SAAAGT. J lost 3 bases, V lost 5 bases, and 11 bases had no gene match. CDR3 loop: CASSPSGGTGDTEAFF. The CDR3 DNA follows: TGTGCCAGCAGTCCTTCAGGGGGCACTGGGGACACTGAAGCTTTCTTT.

This chain links TRBV9 with TRBJ2-3; D is unclear. Germline V gives CDR1 SGDLS, CDR2 YYNGEE. With 0 bases removed from V and 2 bases from J, the gap between germline ends came to 7 bases. The CDR3 length is 14 residues. The CDR3 sequence: CASSVVPFTDTQYF. The CDR3 DNA sequence: TGTGCCAGCAGCGTAGTTCCTTTCACAGATACGCAGTATTTT.

The chain links TRBV9 to TRBJ1-1; no definite D call. CDR3 length: 15 residues. CDR1 and CDR2 (germline): SGDLS, YYNGEE. The V gene lost 3 bases and the J gene lost 11 bases, with 23 bases spanning the gap. The CDR3: CASSEGALLQFRAFF. DNA for the CDR3: TGTGCCAGCAGCGAGGGAGCACTGCTACAGTTTAGGGCTTTCTTT.

There are a few counts of this clone. This chain links TRBV11-3 with TRBJ1-1; 12 bases map to TRBD1. The CDR3 contains 15 residues. CDR1 is SGHNT and CDR2 is YENEEA in the germline V gene. Trimming at V came to 5 bases and at J to 5 bases, leaving 6 bases not matched to a gene. As DNA, the CDR3 is TGTGCCAGCAGCCGCCGGGACAGGGGGCAGACTGAAGCTTTCTTT. As protein: CASSRRDRGQTEAFF.

The J gene is TRBJ2-7, the V gene TRBV6-8, with TRBD2 matching 14 bases. V was pared by 10 bases and J by 4 bases, with 3 bases of the junction left unmatched. Germline CDR1 MNHGY, CDR2 SAAAGT. This CDR3 is 13 amino acids long. This CDR3 reads CAIGLAGGYEQYF. The CDR3 DNA sequence: TGTGCCATTGGACTAGCGGGGGGTTACGAGCAGTACTTC.

There are a few counts of this clone. V and J are TRBV9 and TRBJ1-1; D unclear. The germline V gene encodes CDR1 SGDLS and CDR2 YYNGEE. Trimming shortened V by 0 bases and J by 1 base, and 4 bases separated the two germline ends. CDR3 length equals 13 residues. The CDR3 coding sequence is TGTGCCAGCAGCGTAGACGCGAACACTGAAGCTTTCTTT. This sequence encodes CASSVDANTEAFF.

V is TRBV11-3 and J is TRBJ1-6, with D maybe TRBD1 (5 bases). CDR1 and CDR2 (germline): SGHNT, YENEEA. This CDR3 region has 17 residues. V dropped 5 bases and J dropped 0 bases, with 14 bases sitting between them. This chain's CDR3 is CASSRGRQSSYNSPLHF. In nucleotides, the CDR3 is TGTGCCAGCAGCAGGGGACGGCAGAGCTCCTATAATTCACCCCTCCACTTT.

This chain uses TRBV19 with TRBJ2-7, with TRBD1 as a possible D gene (7 bases). The CDR3 loop spans 14 amino acids. Germline CDR1 LNHDA, CDR2 SQIVND (reference sequence). The ends were cut back, 3 bases at V and 3 bases at J, with 12 bases in the middle. The CDR3 here is CASSIGQGGYEQYF. CDR3 DNA: TGTGCCAGTAGTATTGGCCAGGGGGGCTACGAGCAGTACTTC.

J is TRBJ2-3 and V is TRBV14; 8 bases fit TRBD2. CDR1 and CDR2 (germline): SGHDN, FVKESK. With V trimmed by 3 bases and J by 1 base, 3 bases remained unmatched. CDR3 length: 15 residues. The CDR3: CASSQARGGTDTQYF. CDR3 DNA: TGTGCCAGCAGCCAGGCGCGGGGGGGCACAGATACGCAGTATTTT.